The 22 T cell receptor beta chains below come from one sample, sequenced in a study of CD8+ T cells in alopecia areata. Treatment in this sample: oral pan-JAK inhibitor, 5-10 mg twice daily. RNA, once extracted, was reverse transcribed into cDNA for use as the sequencing template. TCRdb's table, derived via immunoSEQ multiplex PCR, lists solely in-frame clones and lacks some. Of around 99,000 clones detected, about 83% appear once; the ten largest clones hold 20% to 25%. The sequencing used CD8+ T cells sorted from blood, collected at week 24, from a patient treated with tofacitinib. These receptors all stem from a human donor with alopecia areata.

This chain joins TRBV4-1 and TRBJ2-4, with D possibly being TRBD2 (5 bases). The CDR3 covers 16 residues. Germline CDR1 and CDR2: MGHRA and YSYEKL. V gave up 4 bases and J gave up 1 base, with 14 bases separating them. The chain's CDR3 is CASSPLAGLAKNIQYF. CDR3 sequence (DNA): TGCGCCAGCAGCCCTCTGGCAGGACTTGCCAAAAACATTCAGTACTTC.

The chain links TRBV2 to TRBJ2-1; weak D call: TRBD1 (6 bases). The CDR3 covers 15 residues. Per the germline V gene, CDR1 is SNHLY and CDR2 is FYNNEI. Trimming left V 5 bases short and J 6 bases short, with 17 bases between. The CDR3 sequence: CASSFAGDLSNEQFF. The DNA of the CDR3 is TGTGCCAGCAGTTTCGCAGGGGATCTATCCAATGAGCAGTTCTTC.

The CDR3: CASSPGQGANVEQFF. CDR3 bases: TGTGCCAGCAGCCCGGGACAGGGGGCCAATGTTGAGCAGTTCTTC. The chain combines TRBV7-9 with TRBJ2-1; 12 bases are shared with TRBD1. CDR1 is SEHNR and CDR2 is FQNEAQ in the germline V gene (reference sequence). The CDR3 extends over 15 amino acids. Trimming at V came to 5 bases and at J to 9 bases, leaving 8 bases not matched to a gene.

The chain recombines TRBV7-9 with TRBJ2-3; D not resolved. This CDR3 comprises 15 residues. Germline V gives CDR1 SEHNR, CDR2 FQNEAQ (reference sequence). Trimming shortened V by 1 base and J by 6 bases, and 14 bases separated the two germline ends. The CDR3 DNA reads as TGTGCCAGCAGCTTAGTACAGACGCCGCAGGATACGCAGTATTTT. This sequence encodes CASSLVQTPQDTQYF. The full variable domain, its missing parts supplied by reference TRBV7-9 and TRBJ2-3, is DTGVSQNPRHKITKRGQNVTFRCDPISEHNRLYWYRQTLGQGPEFLTYFQNEAQLEKSRLLSDRFSAERPKGSFSTLEIQRTEQGDSAMYLCASSLVQTPQDTQYFGPGTRLTVL.

This chain connects TRBV6-6 to TRBJ1-1; TRBD1 might be the D (5 bases). There are 13 residues in the CDR3. The germline V gene has CDR1 MNHNY and CDR2 SVGAGI (reference sequence). Trimming left V 0 bases short and J 8 bases short, with 10 bases between. CDR3 loop: CASSYSGRQEAFF. In nucleotides, the CDR3 is TGTGCCAGCAGTTACTCCGGGAGACAGGAAGCTTTCTTT.

About this clone itself: The identical CDR3 is also encoded by other nucleotide sequences in the sample. The chain couples TRBV7-2 to TRBJ2-5; possibly TRBD2 for D (5 bases). This CDR3 contains 18 residues. V was cut by 2 bases and J by 4 bases, with 23 bases left in between. The germline V gene encodes CDR1 SGHTA and CDR2 FQGNSA. CDR3 bases: TGTGCCAGCAGCTTATTCTCCAGCGGAGCGACCCCAGGAGAGACCCAGTACTTC. This encodes CASSLFSSGATPGETQYF.

The gene calls are TRBV7-2 and TRBJ1-6, with D perhaps TRBD1 (6 bases). CDR3 length: 17 residues. The germline gives CDR1 SGHTA, CDR2 FQGNSA. V was trimmed by 1 base and J by 7 bases, leaving 17 bases between them. The CDR3 sequence is CASSLDLGGATNSPLHF. The CDR3 nucleotides are TGTGCCAGCAGCTTAGATCTCGGGGGGGCTACGAATTCACCCCTCCACTTT.

V and J are TRBV11-2 and TRBJ2-5; weak D call: TRBD2 (5 bases). The CDR3 spans 14 residues. Germline lookup yields CDR1 SGHAT and CDR2 FQNNGV. V shed 1 base and J shed 3 bases, with 9 bases lying between them. The CDR3 loop reads CASSLGQEEETQYF. Here the CDR3 DNA reads TGTGCCAGCAGCTTAGGGCAGGAGGAAGAGACCCAGTACTTC.

The chain carries TRBV7-9 and TRBJ2-5; the D gene is possibly TRBD1 (6 bases). Near its end, the DNA agrees better with TRBJ2-7, so the J call may be wrong. This CDR3 has 14 amino acids. The germline V gene encodes CDR1 SEHNR and CDR2 FQNEAQ (reference sequence). DNA for the CDR3: TGTGCCAGCAGCTTAGGTCAGGGGCTATACGAGCAGTACTTC. Amino acids: CASSLGQGLYEQYF.

The chain is built from TRBV5-1 and TRBJ2-7, with TRBD1 as a possible D gene (6 bases). CDR3 size: 14 residues. Trimming left V 0 bases short and J 4 bases short, with 11 bases between. Germline-derived CDR1 and CDR2 are SGHRS and YFSETQ. For the CDR3, the DNA is TGCGCCAGCAGCTTGGGGTCAGGGGAATACGAGCAGTACTTC. Translation gives CASSLGSGEYEQYF.

This chain links TRBV5-1 with TRBJ1-1; D might be TRBD1 (6 bases). Trimming cost V 1 base and J 5 bases, with 12 bases left between them. CDR3 size: 14 residues. Germline lookup yields CDR1 SGHRS and CDR2 YFSETQ. The CDR3 here is CASSLRGTNTEAFF. In DNA form, the CDR3 reads TGCGCCAGCAGCTTGAGGGGGACGAATACTGAAGCTTTCTTT.

The chain is built from TRBV6-6 and TRBJ1-2, with a tentative D call TRBD1 (6 bases). The V gene's germline CDR1 is MNHNY and CDR2 SVGAGI (reference sequence). The CDR3 length is 13 residues. The V gene lost 7 bases and the J gene lost 5 bases, with 14 bases spanning the gap. CDR3 DNA sequence: TGTGCCAGCAACTACAGGGATCCGTATGGCTACACCTTC. This sequence encodes CASNYRDPYGYTF.

The V and J genes are TRBV27 and TRBJ2-2; TRBD2 agrees at 9 bases. The J segment lost 7 bases and the V segment lost 5 bases, leaving 11 bases of the junction unmatched. Per germline, CDR1 MNHEY and CDR2 SMNVEV (reference sequence). The CDR3 is made up of 16 amino acids. This chain's CDR3 is CASSLTGGLAGGELFF. The CDR3 nucleotides are TGTGCCAGCAGTCTCACCGGGGGACTAGCAGGCGGGGAGCTGTTTTTT.

The rearrangement uses TRBV7-6 and TRBJ2-3, with D tentatively TRBD1 (6 bases). This CDR3 has 15 residues. The germline V gene has CDR1 SGHVS and CDR2 FNYEAQ. Trimming removed 1 base from V and 1 base from J, with 9 bases in between. DNA of the CDR3: TGTGCCAGCAGCTTAGTACAGGGAGGCACAGATACGCAGTATTTT. Translation gives CASSLVQGGTDTQYF.

The chain couples TRBV2 to TRBJ2-1; D call uncertain. Germline V gives CDR1 SNHLY, CDR2 FYNNEI. V shed 5 bases and J shed 7 bases, with 12 bases lying between them. The CDR3 totals 13 residues. In DNA form, the CDR3 reads TGTGCCAGCAGTCATACGATTGGGAATGAGCAGTTCTTC. Amino acids: CASSHTIGNEQFF. Full variable domain (outside the CDR3, taken from reference TRBV2 and TRBJ2-1): EPEVTQTPSHQVTQMGQEVILRCVPISNHLYFYWYRQILGQKVEFLVSFYNNEISEKSEIFDDQFSVERPDGSNFTLKIRSTKLEDSAMYFCASSHTIGNEQFFGPGTRLTVL.

V usage is TRBV7-8 and J usage is TRBJ2-3; 10 bases agree with TRBD2. Trimming cost V 4 bases and J 5 bases; bases outside gene matches: 3. Germline V gives CDR1 SGHVS, CDR2 FQNEAQ. This CDR3 is 14 amino acids long. This CDR3 is CASSSGLAIDTQYF. The CDR3 bases are TGTGCCAGCAGCTCGGGACTAGCGATAGATACGCAGTATTTT.

This chain joins TRBV27 and TRBJ2-7; TRBD1 is a possible D gene (6 bases). CDR3 size: 13 residues. Germline V lookup: CDR1 MNHEY, CDR2 SMNVEV (reference sequence). The V end was cut by 3 bases, the J end by 5 bases, with 11 bases between. The CDR3 reads CASSFQGSHEQYF. For the CDR3, the DNA is TGTGCCAGCAGTTTTCAGGGGTCCCACGAGCAGTACTTC.

The J gene is TRBJ1-5, the V gene TRBV27; 9 nucleotides align to TRBD1. The CDR3 extends over 18 amino acids. V gave up 5 bases and J gave up 3 bases; unmatched junction bases: 14. Germline-derived CDR1 and CDR2 are MNHEY and SMNVEV (reference sequence). In DNA, the CDR3 is TGTGCCAGCAGTGAACTAGGGGCCGGGACAGGGCCCAATCAGCCCCAGCATTTT. It codes for CASSELGAGTGPNQPQHF.

The V gene is TRBV7-9, the J gene TRBJ1-2; possibly TRBD1 for D (6 bases). Germline assignment: CDR1 SEHNR and CDR2 FQNEAQ (reference sequence). The CDR3 length is 14 residues. V lost 0 bases, J lost 6 bases, and 11 bases lay in between. This CDR3 is CASSLAGQPHGYTF. As DNA, the CDR3 is TGTGCCAGCAGCTTAGCGGGACAACCCCATGGCTACACCTTC.

The J gene is TRBJ1-5, the V gene TRBV15; TRBD1 matches at 10 bases. This CDR3 contains 15 residues. CDR1 LNHNV and CDR2 YYDKDF come from the germline V gene (reference sequence). The V segment lost 4 bases and the J segment 5 bases; nucleotides outside the gene matches: 5. CDR3 region: CATSNDRGLYQPQHF. As DNA, the CDR3 is TGTGCCACCAGCAATGACAGGGGGCTTTATCAGCCCCAGCATTTT.

The CDR3 DNA reads TGTGCCAGCAGTTACCAGGGGCCCACTGAAGCTTTCTTT. Translating gives CASSYQGPTEAFF. The chain is built from TRBV6-5 and TRBJ1-1; D perhaps matches TRBD1 (6 bases). Germline CDR1 reads MNHEY; CDR2 reads SVGAGI. V was pared by 2 bases and J by 4 bases, with 8 bases between. This CDR3 spans 13 amino acids.

This chain links TRBV5-4 with TRBJ2-7; tentative D call: TRBD2 (6 bases). Per the germline V gene, CDR1 is SGHNT and CDR2 is YYREEE (reference sequence). Trimming pared 2 bases from V and 3 bases from J, leaving 9 bases between. CDR3 length: 13 residues. Here the CDR3 DNA reads TGTGCCAGCAGCTTTCTGGAGGGCTACGAGCAGTACTTC. Translated, it gives CASSFLEGYEQYF.